This entry describes one T cell receptor beta chain. The germline gives CDR1 KGHDR, CDR2 SFDVKD. The CDR3 loop spans 15 amino acids. With 5 bases removed from V and 1 base from J, the gap between germline ends came to 12 bases. This sample was included in a study of blood T cell repertoires in COVID-19. In the study's own analysis: Amplification of reference gene primers was used by the study to estimate nucleated cell counts. The data were produced by immunoSEQ multiplex PCR, yet TCRdb's version contains in-frame clones alone and is incomplete. The V and J calls and clone size were taken over from that table, and D and trimming were inferred from the DNA. The sample consists of roughly 120,000 clones, around nine tenths of them appearing once.

The sequence was collected from a woman in her 70s who had recovered from COVID-19. Source material: peripheral blood. J is TRBJ2-3 and V is TRBV24-1, with TRBD2 as a possible D gene (6 bases). The CDR3: CATSGWGEGTDTQYF. CDR3 in DNA: TGTGCCACCAGTGGCTGGGGGGAGGGCACAGATACGCAGTATTTT.